Sequencing of this T cell receptor beta chain was carried out in a study of identical twins (dated by TCRdb to about 2016). Some background on the complete study: To test whether fetal clonotypes persist, this study deep-sequenced TCR alpha and beta repertoires from monozygotic twins, from unrelated adults of various ages, and from cord blood. To rule out contamination, replicate twin experiments were performed at different times with different library preparation protocols.

Preparation of the library involved 5' RACE. The reads were generated on an Illumina HiSeq 2000. A universal primer binding site was added through template switching, and the final cDNA carried a unique molecular identifier so that TCR cDNA molecules could be counted accurately. Specific primers in the conserved constant-segment region were used to synthesize first-strand cDNA for TCR alpha and beta chains. To control for contamination, every cDNA library was double barcoded, receiving both a SMART-Mk sample barcode and Illumina barcodes. Two successive PCR steps introduced TruSeq adapter sequences along with Illumina sample barcodes. Sequencing of the TCR alpha and beta cDNA libraries was done on the Illumina HiSeq platform using custom primers. Per the original workflow: Raw reads were processed with MiGEC to extract unique molecular identifiers, and MiXCR was used to determine CDR3 positions. Recombination models were inferred per individual with the repgenHMM and IGoR tools using an EM algorithm. The tcR package in R was used for shared clonotype analysis, with sharing normalized by the product of cloneset sizes. Out-of-frame nonproductive sequences were analyzed to study raw recombination free of thymic and clonal selection effects. The public reads were reanalyzed by TCRdb: fastp trimming at Q25, MiXCR alignment, in-frame beta chains only. Rows matching on CDR3 protein sequence are summarized as one entry with the most common DNA and genes. The V and J calls follow TCRdb's processing rather than the paper's. The table for this sample lists 500,000 to 550,000 distinct CDR3 sequences; approximately 22% of them were counted only once. Under 0.95% of the sample goes to the ten largest clones.

Here is what the overall study found, with its caveats: A weaker excess of twin sharing was found in beta out-of-frame sequences because the signal-to-noise ratio was lowered by fewer shared sequences. Conclusions relied on cross-sectional statistical analysis, since the same donors could not be followed over many years. Fewer insertions were carried by abundant cord blood beta clonotypes, a similar but weaker trend appeared in young adult naive repertoires, and no such trend appeared in memory repertoires. Zero-insertion analyses could be partly confounded by invariant T cells such as MAIT and iNKT, although diverse VJ usage argued against such confounding for most clonotypes. Compared with coincidental sharing between unrelated individuals, out-of-frame TCR alpha sequences shared between twins had an excess of sequences with low generation probability. Recombination models systematically underestimated out-of-frame TCR alpha sharing in monozygotic twins but agreed with sharing between unrelated individuals.

Concerning this clonotype itself: There is no known antigen for this receptor. Nothing much larger sits one base from this clone, and base qualities are not available.

Every donor was a healthy Caucasian. The twin cohort consisted of three pairs of female monozygotic twins, all aged 18 to 29 years. Positive isolation kits from Invitrogen were used to isolate CD4+ and CD8+ T cell populations. These data were likewise used in another study, on T cells expressing NK-cell markers. The second paper further reports: In sorted CD3+CD56+NKG2C+, CD3+CD56+NKG2C- and CD3+CD56-NKG2C+ T-cell subsets from roughly 8 donors, TCR beta-chain repertoires were profiled. Among the eight sequenced donors, seven were HCMV-seropositive and one was HCMV-seronegative. In several experiments an anti-gammadeltaTCR antibody was added to restrict sorting to alphabetaTCR-expressing T cells. In several donors, the dominant CD3+CD56+NKG2C+ clonotypes were among the top 10 CD8+ clonotypes and accounted for about 1.0-7.5% of CD8+ T cells. Those dominant clonotypes were again the most abundant among CD3+CD56-NKG2C+ cells in several donors, at about 25-60.1%. It remained unclear whether the expanded NKG2C-expressing T cell clones were specific for HCMV antigens. All eight donors whose samples were sequenced were randomly selected healthy volunteers, three of them men and five women. HCMV-specific IgG was detected in serum with a commercial ELISA kit to determine HCMV serostatus. MIGEC handled demultiplexing of the reads and grouping by UMI, while MiTCR was used to assemble and quantify clonotypes. To remove erroneous sequences, TCR cDNA sequences were retained only when supported by two or more reads. The tcR package was used for downstream repertoire analysis, and clonotypes were matched across fractions by CDR3 nucleotide sequence plus V segment. VDJmatch was used to annotate antigen specificity against VDJdb, with one amino acid substitution in CDR3 permitted.

Sequenced input: CD4+ T cells sorted from blood. The origin of this receptor is a woman aged 18-29 years in good health.

The DNA sequence is TGTGCCAGCAGCTTTGGGCGACTAGGAGCCAAAAACATTCAGTACTTC. It translates to CASSFGRLGAKNIQYF. The chain is assembled from TRBV7-9 and TRBJ2-4, and the D gene may be TRBD2, 6 bases matching. The cysteine opens and the phenylalanine closes a CDR3 of 16 amino acids. CDR3 DNA is the only sequence kept; it has 48 bases, read in frame from the first base. V loses 3 bases of germline sequence and J loses 0 bases, and the interval between the two ends is 12 bases. CDR1 is given as SEHNR and CDR2 as FQNEAQ, both from the germline V gene (reference sequence). The full variable domain, completed from the reference TRBV7-9 and TRBJ2-4 proteins outside the CDR3, reads DTGVSQNPRHKITKRGQNVTFRCDPISEHNRLYWYRQTLGQGPEFLTYFQNEAQLEKSRLLSDRFSAERPKGSFSTLEIQRTEQGDSAMYLCASSFGRLGAKNIQYFGAGTRLSVL.